This T cell receptor (beta chain) was profiled in a study of cytomegalovirus exposure and HLA in healthy donors. PCR employed 60 Vbeta and 13 Jbeta primers. Sequencing used immunoSEQ multiplex PCR; TCRdb keeps in-frame clones, though not all of them. The table shows around 57,000 clones, with around 89% occurring only once. Losses at the gene ends were 6 bases for V and 2 bases for J; bases not matched to a gene: 12. Germline CDR1 MGHDK, CDR2 SYGVNS. CDR3 length: 17 residues. The sequence came from a man aged 25 to 40 in good health and CMV-seropositive. The V and J genes are TRBV25-1 and TRBJ2-1; 8 bases line up with TRBD2. The source material was PBMCs. CDR3 protein: CASSKQASGLTYNEQFF. Here the CDR3 DNA reads TGTGCCAGCAGCAAACAGGCTAGCGGGCTAACCTACAATGAGCAGTTCTTC.